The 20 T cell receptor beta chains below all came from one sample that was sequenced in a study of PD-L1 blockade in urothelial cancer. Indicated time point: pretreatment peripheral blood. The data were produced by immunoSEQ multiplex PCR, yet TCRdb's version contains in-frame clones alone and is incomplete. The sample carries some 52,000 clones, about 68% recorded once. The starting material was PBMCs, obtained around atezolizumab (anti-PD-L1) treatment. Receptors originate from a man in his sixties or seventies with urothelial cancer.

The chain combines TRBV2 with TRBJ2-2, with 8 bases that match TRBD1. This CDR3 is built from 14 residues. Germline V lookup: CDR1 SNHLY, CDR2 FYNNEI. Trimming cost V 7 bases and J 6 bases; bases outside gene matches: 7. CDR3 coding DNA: TGTGCCAGCATAGGACAGGGATCCTCCGGGGAGCTGTTTTTT. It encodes CASIGQGSSGELFF.

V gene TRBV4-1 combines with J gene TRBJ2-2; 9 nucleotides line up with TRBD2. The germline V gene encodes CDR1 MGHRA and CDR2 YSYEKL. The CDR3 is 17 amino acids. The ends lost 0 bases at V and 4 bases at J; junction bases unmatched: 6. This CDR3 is CASSQEALAGFTGELFF. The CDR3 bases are TGCGCCAGCAGCCAAGAGGCCCTAGCGGGATTCACCGGGGAGCTGTTTTTT.

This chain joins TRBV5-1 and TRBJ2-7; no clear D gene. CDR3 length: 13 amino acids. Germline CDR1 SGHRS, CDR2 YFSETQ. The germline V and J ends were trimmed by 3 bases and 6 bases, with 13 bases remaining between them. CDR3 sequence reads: CASSSGSIGEQYF. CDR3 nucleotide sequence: TGCGCCAGCAGCTCCGGGTCCATAGGCGAGCAGTACTTC.

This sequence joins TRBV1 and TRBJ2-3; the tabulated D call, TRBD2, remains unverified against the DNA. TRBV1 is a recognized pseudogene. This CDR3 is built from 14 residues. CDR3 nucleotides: TGCACCAGCAGCCGAGGACTAGCTGGAGATACGCAGTATTTT. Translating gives CTSSRGLAGDTQYF.

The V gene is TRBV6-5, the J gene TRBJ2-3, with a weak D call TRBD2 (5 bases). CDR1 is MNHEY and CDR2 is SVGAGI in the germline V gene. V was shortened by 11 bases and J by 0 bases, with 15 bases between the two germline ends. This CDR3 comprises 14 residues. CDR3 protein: CASGGGFSTDTQYF. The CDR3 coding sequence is TGTGCCTCCGGAGGTGGTTTTAGCACAGATACGCAGTATTTT.

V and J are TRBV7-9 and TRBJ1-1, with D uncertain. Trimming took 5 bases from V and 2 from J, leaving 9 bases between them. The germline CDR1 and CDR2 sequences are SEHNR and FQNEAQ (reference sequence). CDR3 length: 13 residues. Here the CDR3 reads CASSVAENTEAFF. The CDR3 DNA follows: TGTGCCAGCAGCGTTGCAGAAAACACTGAAGCTTTCTTT.

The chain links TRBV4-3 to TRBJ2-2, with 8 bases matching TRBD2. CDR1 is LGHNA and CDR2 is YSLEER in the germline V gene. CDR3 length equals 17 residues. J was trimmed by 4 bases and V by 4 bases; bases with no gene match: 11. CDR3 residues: CASSLGVGSGITGELFF. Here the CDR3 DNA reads TGCGCCAGCAGCCTGGGGGTTGGTAGCGGGATCACCGGGGAGCTGTTTTTT.

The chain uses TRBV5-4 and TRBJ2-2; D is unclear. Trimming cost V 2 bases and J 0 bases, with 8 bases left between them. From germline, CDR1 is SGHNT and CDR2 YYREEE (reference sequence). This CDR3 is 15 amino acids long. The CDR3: CASSLEHANTGELFF. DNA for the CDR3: TGTGCCAGCAGCTTAGAACACGCGAACACCGGGGAGCTGTTTTTT.

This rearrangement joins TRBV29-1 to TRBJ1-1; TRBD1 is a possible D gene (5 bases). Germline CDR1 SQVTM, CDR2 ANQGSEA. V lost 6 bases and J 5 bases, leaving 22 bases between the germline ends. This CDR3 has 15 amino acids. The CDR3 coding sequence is TGCAGCGTAATTTCGGGGGGTGGTCGGATGACTGAAGCTTTCTTT. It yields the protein CSVISGGGRMTEAFF.

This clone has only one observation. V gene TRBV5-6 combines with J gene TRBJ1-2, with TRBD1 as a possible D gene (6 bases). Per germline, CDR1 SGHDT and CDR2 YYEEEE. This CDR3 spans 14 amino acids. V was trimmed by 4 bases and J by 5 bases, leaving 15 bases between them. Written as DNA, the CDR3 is TGTGCCAGCAGCGGACAGTCGGGTATTTATGGCTACACCTTC. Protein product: CASSGQSGIYGYTF.

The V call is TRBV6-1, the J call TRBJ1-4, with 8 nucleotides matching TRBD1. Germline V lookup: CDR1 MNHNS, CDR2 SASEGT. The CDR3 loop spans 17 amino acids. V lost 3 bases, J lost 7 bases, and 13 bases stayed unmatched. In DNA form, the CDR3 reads TGTGCCAGCAGTGATCCCTTCGCCGGGACAGGCGGTGAAAAACTGTTTTTT. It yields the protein CASSDPFAGTGGEKLFF.

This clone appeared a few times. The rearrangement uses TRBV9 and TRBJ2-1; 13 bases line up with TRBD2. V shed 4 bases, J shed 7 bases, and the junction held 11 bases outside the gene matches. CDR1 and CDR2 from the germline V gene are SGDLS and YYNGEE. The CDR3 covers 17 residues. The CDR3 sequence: CASSSDTGTSGKNEQFF. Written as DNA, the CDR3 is TGTGCCAGCAGCTCCGACACCGGGACTAGCGGGAAAAATGAGCAGTTCTTC.

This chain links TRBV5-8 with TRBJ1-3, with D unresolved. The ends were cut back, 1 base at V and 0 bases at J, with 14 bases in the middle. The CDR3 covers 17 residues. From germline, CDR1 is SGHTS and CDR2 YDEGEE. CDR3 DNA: TGTGCCAGCAGCTTGTACACTTCAGGTCACTCTGGAAACACCATATATTTT. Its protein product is CASSLYTSGHSGNTIYF.

The CDR3 bases are TGTGCCAGCAACCGAGGGACAAATGGCTACGAGCAGTACTTC. It encodes CASNRGTNGYEQYF. The rearrangement links TRBV6-1 to TRBJ2-7; D possibly corresponds to TRBD1 (6 bases). The V and J ends lost 7 bases and 3 bases respectively, with 16 bases between them. Per germline, CDR1 MNHNS and CDR2 SASEGT. The CDR3 consists of 14 residues.

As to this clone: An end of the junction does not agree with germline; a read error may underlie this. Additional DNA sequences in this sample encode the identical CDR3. The CDR3 protein is CASSLGRVSSYNSPLHF. In nucleotides, the CDR3 is TGTGCCAGCAGCTTAGGGCGGGTCAGCTCCTATAACTCACCCCTCCACTTT. The gene calls are TRBV7-2 and TRBJ1-6; D is unclear. There are 17 residues in the CDR3. Germline assignment: CDR1 SGHTA and CDR2 FQGNSA.

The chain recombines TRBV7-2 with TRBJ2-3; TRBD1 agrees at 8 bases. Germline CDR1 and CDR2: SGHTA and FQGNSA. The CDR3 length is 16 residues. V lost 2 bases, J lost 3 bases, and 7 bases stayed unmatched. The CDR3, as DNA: TGTGCCAGCAGCTTACAGGGGGCTCAGGTAACAGATACGCAGTATTTT. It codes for CASSLQGAQVTDTQYF.

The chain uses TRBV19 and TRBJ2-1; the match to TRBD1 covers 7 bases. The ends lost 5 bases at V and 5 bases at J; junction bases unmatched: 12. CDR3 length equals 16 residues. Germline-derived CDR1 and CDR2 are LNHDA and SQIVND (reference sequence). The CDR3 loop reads CASSSHRGPRDNEQFF. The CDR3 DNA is TGTGCCAGTAGTTCCCACAGGGGTCCCCGGGACAATGAGCAGTTCTTC.

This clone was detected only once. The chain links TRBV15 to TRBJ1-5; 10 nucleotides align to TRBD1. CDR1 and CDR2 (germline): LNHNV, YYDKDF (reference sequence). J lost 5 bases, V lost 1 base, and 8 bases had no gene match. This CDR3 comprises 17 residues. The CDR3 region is CATSRGRSGQGYQPQHF. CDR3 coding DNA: TGTGCCACCAGCAGAGGCCGATCGGGACAGGGGTATCAGCCCCAGCATTTT.

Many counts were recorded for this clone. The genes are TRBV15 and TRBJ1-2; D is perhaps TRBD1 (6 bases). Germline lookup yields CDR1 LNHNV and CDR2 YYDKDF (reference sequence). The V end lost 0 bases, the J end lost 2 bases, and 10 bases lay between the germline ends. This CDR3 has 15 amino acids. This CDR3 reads CATSRDRDTNYGYTF. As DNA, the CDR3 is TGTGCCACCAGCAGAGATAGGGACACCAACTATGGCTACACCTTC. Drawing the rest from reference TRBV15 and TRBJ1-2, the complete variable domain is DAMVIQNPRYQVTQFGKPVTLSCSQTLNHNVMYWYQQKSSQAPKLLFHYYDKDFNNEADTPDNFQSRRPNTSFCFLDIRSPGLGDTAMYLCATSRDRDTNYGYTFGSGTRLTVV.

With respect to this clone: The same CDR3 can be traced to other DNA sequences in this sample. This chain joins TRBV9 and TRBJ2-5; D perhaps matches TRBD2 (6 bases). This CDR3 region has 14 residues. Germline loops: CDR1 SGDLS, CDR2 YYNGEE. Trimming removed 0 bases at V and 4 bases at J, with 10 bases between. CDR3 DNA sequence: TGTGCCAGCAGCGTAGACGGGAGAGTAGAGACCCAGTACTTC. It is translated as CASSVDGRVETQYF. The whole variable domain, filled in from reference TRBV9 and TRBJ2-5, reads DSGVTQTPKHLITATGQRVTLRCSPRSGDLSVYWYQQSLDQGLQFLIQYYNGEERAKGNILERFSAQQFPDLHSELNLSSLELGDSALYFCASSVDGRVETQYFGPGTRLLVL.